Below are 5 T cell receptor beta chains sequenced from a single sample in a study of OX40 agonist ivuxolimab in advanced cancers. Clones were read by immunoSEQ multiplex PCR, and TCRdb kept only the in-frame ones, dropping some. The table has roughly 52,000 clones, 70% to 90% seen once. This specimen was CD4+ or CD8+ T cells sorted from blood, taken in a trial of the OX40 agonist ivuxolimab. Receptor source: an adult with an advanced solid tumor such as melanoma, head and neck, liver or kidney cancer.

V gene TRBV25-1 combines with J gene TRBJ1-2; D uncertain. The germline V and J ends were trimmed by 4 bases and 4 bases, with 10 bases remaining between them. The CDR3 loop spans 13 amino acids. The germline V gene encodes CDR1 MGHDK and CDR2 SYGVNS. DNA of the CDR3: TGTGCCAGCAGTGTGGTAGTAGGCTATGGCTACACCTTC. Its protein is CASSVVVGYGYTF.

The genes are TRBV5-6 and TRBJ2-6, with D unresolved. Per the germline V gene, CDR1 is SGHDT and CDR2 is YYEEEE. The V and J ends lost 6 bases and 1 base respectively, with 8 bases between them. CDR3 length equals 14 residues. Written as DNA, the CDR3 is TGTGCCAGCAACATTTTTTCTGGGGCCAACGTCCTGACTTTC. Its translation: CASNIFSGANVLTF.

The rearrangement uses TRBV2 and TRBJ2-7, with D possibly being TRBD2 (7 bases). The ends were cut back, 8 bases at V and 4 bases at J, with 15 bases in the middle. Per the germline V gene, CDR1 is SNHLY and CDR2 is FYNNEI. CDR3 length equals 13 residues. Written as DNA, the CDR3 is TGTGCCAGCGGGGGGGCTAGCAGGTACGAGCAGTACTTC. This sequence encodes CASGGASRYEQYF. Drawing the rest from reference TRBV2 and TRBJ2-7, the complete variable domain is EPEVTQTPSHQVTQMGQEVILRCVPISNHLYFYWYRQILGQKVEFLVSFYNNEISEKSEIFDDQFSVERPDGSNFTLKIRSTKLEDSAMYFCASGGASRYEQYFGPGTRLTVT.

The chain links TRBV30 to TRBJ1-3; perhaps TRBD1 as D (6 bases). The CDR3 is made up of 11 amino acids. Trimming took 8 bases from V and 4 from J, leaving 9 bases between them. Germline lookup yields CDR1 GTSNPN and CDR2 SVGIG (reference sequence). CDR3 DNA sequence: TGTGCCGGGGACACAGGAAACACCATATATTTT. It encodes CAGDTGNTIYF.

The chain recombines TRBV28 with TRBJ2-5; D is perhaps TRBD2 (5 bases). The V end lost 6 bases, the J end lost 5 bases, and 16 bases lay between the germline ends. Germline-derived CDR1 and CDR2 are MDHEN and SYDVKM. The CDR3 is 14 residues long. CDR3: CASRTPGMVETQYF. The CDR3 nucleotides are TGTGCCAGCAGAACGCCCGGGATGGTGGAGACCCAGTACTTC.